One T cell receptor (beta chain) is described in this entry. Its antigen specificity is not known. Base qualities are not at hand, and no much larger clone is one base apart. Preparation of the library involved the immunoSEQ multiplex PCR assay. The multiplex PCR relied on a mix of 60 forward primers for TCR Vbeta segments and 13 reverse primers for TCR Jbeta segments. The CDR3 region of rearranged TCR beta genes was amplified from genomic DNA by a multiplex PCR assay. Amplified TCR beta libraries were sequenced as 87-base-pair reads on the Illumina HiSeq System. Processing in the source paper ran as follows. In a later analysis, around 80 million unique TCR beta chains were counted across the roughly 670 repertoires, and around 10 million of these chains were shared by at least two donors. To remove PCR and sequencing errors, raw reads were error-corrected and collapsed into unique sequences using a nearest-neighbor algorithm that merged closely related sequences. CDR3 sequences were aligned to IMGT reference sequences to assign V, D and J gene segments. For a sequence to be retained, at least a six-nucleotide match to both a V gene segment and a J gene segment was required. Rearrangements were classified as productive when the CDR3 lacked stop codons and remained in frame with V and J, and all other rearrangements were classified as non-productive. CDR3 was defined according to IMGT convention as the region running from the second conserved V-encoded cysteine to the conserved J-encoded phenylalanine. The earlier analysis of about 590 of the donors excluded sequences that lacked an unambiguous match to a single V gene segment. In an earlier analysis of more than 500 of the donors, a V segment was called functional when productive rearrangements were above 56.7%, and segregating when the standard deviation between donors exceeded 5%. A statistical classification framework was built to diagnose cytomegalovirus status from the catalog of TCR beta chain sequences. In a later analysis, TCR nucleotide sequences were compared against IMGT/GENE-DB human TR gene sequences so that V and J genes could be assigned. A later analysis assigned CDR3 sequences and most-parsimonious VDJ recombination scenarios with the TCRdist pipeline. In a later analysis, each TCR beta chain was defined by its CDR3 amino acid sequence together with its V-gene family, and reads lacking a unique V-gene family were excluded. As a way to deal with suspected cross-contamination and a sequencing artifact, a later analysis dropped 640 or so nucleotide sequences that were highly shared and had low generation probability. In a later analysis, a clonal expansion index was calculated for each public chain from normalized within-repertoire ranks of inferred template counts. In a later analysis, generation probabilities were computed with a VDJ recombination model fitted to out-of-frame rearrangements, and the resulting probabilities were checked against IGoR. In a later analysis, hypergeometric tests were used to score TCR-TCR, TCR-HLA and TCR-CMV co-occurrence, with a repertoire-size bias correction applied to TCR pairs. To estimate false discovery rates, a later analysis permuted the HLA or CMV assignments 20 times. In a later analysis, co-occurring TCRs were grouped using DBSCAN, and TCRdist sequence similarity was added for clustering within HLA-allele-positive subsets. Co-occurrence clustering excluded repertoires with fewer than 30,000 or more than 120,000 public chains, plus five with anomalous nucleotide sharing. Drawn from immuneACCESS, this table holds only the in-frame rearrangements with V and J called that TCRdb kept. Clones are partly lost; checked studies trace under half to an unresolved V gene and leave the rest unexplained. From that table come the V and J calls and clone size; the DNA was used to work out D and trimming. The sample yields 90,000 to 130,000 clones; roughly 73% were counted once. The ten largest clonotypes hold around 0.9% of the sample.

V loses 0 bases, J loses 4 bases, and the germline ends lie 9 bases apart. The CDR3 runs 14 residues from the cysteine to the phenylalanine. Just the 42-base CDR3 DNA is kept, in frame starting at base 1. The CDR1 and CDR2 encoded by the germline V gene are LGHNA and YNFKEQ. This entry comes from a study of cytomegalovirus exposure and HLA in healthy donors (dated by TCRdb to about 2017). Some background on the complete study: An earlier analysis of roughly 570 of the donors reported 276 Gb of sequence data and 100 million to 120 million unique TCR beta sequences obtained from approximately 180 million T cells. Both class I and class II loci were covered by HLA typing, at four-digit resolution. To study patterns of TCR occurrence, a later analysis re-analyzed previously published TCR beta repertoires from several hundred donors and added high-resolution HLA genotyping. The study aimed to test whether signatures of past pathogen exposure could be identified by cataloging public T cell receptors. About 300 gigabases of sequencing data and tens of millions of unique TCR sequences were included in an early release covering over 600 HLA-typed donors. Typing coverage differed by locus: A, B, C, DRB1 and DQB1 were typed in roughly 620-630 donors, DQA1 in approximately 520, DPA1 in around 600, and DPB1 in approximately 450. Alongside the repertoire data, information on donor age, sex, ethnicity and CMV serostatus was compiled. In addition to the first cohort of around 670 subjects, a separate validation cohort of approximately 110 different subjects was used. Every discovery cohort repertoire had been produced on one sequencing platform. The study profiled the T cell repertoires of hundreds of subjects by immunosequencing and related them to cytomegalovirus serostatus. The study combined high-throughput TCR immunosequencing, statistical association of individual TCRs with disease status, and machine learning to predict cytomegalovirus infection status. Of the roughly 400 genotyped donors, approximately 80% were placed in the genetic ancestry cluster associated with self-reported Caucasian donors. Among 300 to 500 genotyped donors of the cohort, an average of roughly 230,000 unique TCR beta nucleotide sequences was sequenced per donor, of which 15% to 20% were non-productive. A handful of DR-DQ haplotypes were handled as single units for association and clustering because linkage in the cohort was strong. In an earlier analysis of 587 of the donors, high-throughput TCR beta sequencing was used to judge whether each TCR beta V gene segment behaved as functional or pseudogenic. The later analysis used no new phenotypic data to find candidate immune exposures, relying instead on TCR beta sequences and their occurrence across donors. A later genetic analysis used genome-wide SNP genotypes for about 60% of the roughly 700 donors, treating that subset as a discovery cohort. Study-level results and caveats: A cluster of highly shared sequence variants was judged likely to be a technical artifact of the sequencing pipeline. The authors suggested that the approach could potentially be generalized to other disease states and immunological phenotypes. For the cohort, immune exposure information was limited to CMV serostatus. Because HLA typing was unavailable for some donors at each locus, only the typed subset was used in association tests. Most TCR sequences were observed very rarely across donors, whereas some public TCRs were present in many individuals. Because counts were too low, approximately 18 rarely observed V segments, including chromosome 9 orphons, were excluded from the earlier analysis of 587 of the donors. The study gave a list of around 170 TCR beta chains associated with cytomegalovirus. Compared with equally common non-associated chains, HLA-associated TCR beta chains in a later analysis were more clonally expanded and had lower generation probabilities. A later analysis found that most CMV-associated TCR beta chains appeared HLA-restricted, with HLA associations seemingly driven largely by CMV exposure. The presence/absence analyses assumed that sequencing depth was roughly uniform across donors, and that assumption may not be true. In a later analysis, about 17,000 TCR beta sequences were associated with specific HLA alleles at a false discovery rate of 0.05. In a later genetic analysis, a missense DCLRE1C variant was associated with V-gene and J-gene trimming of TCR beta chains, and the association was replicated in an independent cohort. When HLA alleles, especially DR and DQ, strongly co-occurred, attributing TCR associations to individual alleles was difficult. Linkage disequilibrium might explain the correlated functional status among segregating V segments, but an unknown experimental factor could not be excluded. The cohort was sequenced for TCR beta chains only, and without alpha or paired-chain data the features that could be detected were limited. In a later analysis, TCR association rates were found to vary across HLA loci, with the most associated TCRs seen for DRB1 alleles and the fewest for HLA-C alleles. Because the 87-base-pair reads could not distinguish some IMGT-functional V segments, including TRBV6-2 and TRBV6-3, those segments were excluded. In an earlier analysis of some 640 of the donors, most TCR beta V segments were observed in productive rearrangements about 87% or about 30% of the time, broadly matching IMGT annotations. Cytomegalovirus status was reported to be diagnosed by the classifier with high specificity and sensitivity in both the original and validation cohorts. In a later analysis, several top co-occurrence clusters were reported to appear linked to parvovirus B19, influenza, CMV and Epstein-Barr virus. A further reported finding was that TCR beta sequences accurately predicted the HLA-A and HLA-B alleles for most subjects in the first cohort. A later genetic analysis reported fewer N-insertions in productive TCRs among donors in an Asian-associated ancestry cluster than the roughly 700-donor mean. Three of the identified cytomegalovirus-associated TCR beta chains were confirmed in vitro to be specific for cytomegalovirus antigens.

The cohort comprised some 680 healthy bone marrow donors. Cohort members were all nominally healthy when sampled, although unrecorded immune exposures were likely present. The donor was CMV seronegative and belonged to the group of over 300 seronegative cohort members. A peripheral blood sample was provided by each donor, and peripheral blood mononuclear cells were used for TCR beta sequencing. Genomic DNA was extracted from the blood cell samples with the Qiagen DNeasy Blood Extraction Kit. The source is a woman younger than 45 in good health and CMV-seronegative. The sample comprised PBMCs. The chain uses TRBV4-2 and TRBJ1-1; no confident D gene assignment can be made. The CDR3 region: CASSQDPHGTEAFF. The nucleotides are TGTGCCAGCAGCCAAGACCCACATGGCACTGAAGCTTTCTTT.